What follows describes a single TCR beta chain. Its antigen is currently unknown. The data derive from a study of OX40 agonist ivuxolimab in advanced cancers. Study results and caveats: Normalized T-cell clonal expansion was also low in a subset of nonresponders. Clonal expansion was seen in CD4+ and CD8+ blood T cells by week 6 at 0.1 to 3.0 mg/kg.

The V gene's germline CDR1 is SGHAT and CDR2 FQNNGV. V trimming: 0 bases; J trimming: 8 bases; junction bases outside the gene matches: 3. The CDR3 spans 15 residues. Repertoires were generated with immunoSEQ multiplex PCR, while TCRdb's copy carries only in-frame clones and drops some. This sample has roughly 70,000 clones, with roughly four fifths found just once. The V and J genes are TRBV11-2 and TRBJ1-6; TRBD1 matches at 8 bases. The starting material was CD4+ or CD8+ T cells sorted from blood, obtained in a trial of the OX40 agonist ivuxolimab. This TCR came from an adult with an advanced solid tumor such as melanoma, head and neck, liver or kidney cancer. The CDR3 DNA follows: TGTGCCAGCAGCTTAGAAACAGGGGGGGATTCACCCCTCCACTTT. Its translation: CASSLETGGDSPLHF.